This is a list of T cell receptor beta chains from one sample in a study of cytomegalovirus exposure and HLA in healthy donors. Only in-frame clones appear in the TCRdb table, and some are missing; sequencing was by immunoSEQ multiplex PCR. The table records around 170,000 clones, over 70% of them present only once. Source material: PBMCs. These receptors were obtained from a woman aged 40 to 50 in good health and CMV-seropositive. Both conserved end residues are part of each CDR3. D genes are given only for firm matches. Size is stated for part of the rows, as once, few or many counts, or as a class when the clone is expanded.

clone size: once
V gene: TRBV19
J gene: TRBJ2-1
D gene: TRBD1
CDR3 protein: CASSSRDRVSNEQFF
CDR3 DNA: TGTGCCAGTAGTTCCCGGGACAGGGTTAGCAATGAGCAGTTCTTC

clone size: few
V gene: TRBV2
J gene: TRBJ2-5
D gene: .
CDR3 protein: CASSYSGKGAETQYF
CDR3 DNA: TGTGCCAGCAGTTACTCGGGGAAGGGTGCTGAGACCCAGTACTTC

clone size: .
V gene: TRBV6-5
J gene: TRBJ1-5
D gene: TRBD1
CDR3 protein: CASRTGWNQPQHF
CDR3 DNA: TGTGCCAGCAGGACAGGGTGGAATCAGCCCCAGCATTTT

clone size: .
V gene: TRBV5-1
J gene: TRBJ1-5
D gene: .
CDR3 protein: CASSPDGGLNQPQHF
CDR3 DNA: TGCGCCAGCAGCCCCGACGGTGGACTTAATCAGCCCCAGCATTTT

clone size: .
V gene: TRBV4-3
J gene: TRBJ2-2
D gene: .
CDR3 protein: CASSRSGREDTGELFF
CDR3 DNA: TGCGCCAGCAGCCGCTCGGGTCGGGAAGACACCGGGGAGCTGTTTTTT

clone size: .
V gene: TRBV4-2
J gene: TRBJ1-3
D gene: TRBD1
CDR3 protein: CASSARQGLAGNTIYF
CDR3 DNA: TGTGCCAGCAGCGCCCGACAGGGACTCGCTGGAAACACCATATATTTT

clone size: .
V gene: TRBV2
J gene: TRBJ2-7
D gene: .
CDR3 protein: CASSIRGYDEQYF
CDR3 DNA: TGTGCCAGCAGTATCAGAGGGTATGACGAGCAGTACTTC

clone size: .
V gene: TRBV6-5
J gene: TRBJ1-2
D gene: .
CDR3 protein: CASSYSTGYGYTF
CDR3 DNA: TGTGCCAGCAGTTACTCGACGGGTTATGGCTACACCTTC

clone size: .
V gene: TRBV5-1
J gene: TRBJ1-1
D gene: TRBD1
CDR3 protein: CASSRGQGSNTEAFF
CDR3 DNA: TGCGCCAGCAGCAGGGGACAGGGGTCGAACACTGAAGCTTTCTTT

clone size: .
V gene: TRBV30
J gene: TRBJ2-5
D gene: TRBD2
CDR3 protein: CASERGGETQYF
CDR3 DNA: TGTGCATCGGAGCGGGGGGGGGAGACCCAGTACTTC

clone size: .
V gene: TRBV6-6
J gene: TRBJ1-1
D gene: .
CDR3 protein: CASSYGARAIEAFF
CDR3 DNA: TGTGCCAGCAGTTACGGGGCCAGGGCAATTGAAGCTTTCTTT

clone size: few
V gene: TRBV9
J gene: TRBJ2-7
D gene: .
CDR3 protein: CASSSAGGYEQYF
CDR3 DNA: TGTGCCAGCAGCTCCGCAGGGGGGTACGAGCAGTACTTC

clone size: few
V gene: TRBV30
J gene: TRBJ2-5
D gene: TRBD2
CDR3 protein: CAWSLGGATQYF
CDR3 DNA: TGTGCCTGGAGTCTCGGGGGGGCTACCCAGTACTTC

clone size: .
V gene: TRBV7-9
J gene: TRBJ2-7
D gene: TRBD2
CDR3 protein: CSSSSGGGAYEQYF
CDR3 DNA: TGTTCCAGCAGCTCAGGCGGGGGGGCGTACGAGCAGTACTTC

clone size: once
V gene: TRBV5-4
J gene: TRBJ2-5
D gene: .
CDR3 protein: CASSRDPGQRAETQYF
CDR3 DNA: TGTGCCAGCAGCCGTGATCCGGGACAAAGGGCGGAGACCCAGTACTTC

clone size: .
V gene: TRBV5-8
J gene: TRBJ2-5
D gene: TRBD2
CDR3 protein: CASSLYAGGAQETQYF
CDR3 DNA: TGTGCCAGCAGCTTGTACGCGGGGGGAGCTCAAGAGACCCAGTACTTC

clone size: .
V gene: TRBV11-2
J gene: TRBJ1-1
D gene: .
CDR3 protein: CASSFRDREHTEAFF
CDR3 DNA: TGTGCCAGCAGCTTTCGTGACCGGGAGCACACTGAAGCTTTCTTT

clone size: .
V gene: TRBV2
J gene: TRBJ2-2
D gene: TRBD1
CDR3 protein: CASKGQGVNTGELFF
CDR3 DNA: TGTGCCAGCAAGGGACAGGGAGTTAACACCGGGGAGCTGTTTTTT

clone size: .
V gene: TRBV11-2
J gene: TRBJ2-3
D gene: TRBD2
CDR3 protein: CASSPLAGGTDTQYF
CDR3 DNA: TGTGCCAGCAGCCCCCTAGCGGGGGGCACAGATACGCAGTATTTT

clone size: .
V gene: TRBV27
J gene: TRBJ2-5
D gene: TRBD2
CDR3 protein: CASRLSGELQETQYF
CDR3 DNA: TGTGCCAGCAGGTTGAGCGGGGAACTACAAGAGACCCAGTACTTC